These 18 T cell receptor beta chains originate from one sample sequenced in a study of T cells expressing NK-cell markers (dated by TCRdb to about 2020). Libraries came from 5' RACE. Sequencing took place on an Illumina HiSeq 2000. The reads underwent TCRdb reprocessing, giving one record for each CDR3 protein sequence and no DNA. This sample's clone table shows 550,000 or so distinct CDR3 sequences. The top ten constitute approximately 4% of the sample. Sample: blood T cells: a sorted CD56 or NKG2C T cell subset, CD4+ or CD8+ T cells, or bulk PBMC T cells (not recorded which). The receptors were gathered from a man aged 18 to 30 in good health. Donor details come from another sample of the same person, matched by shared clones.

The CDR3 spells CASSQGPGGRSTDTQYF. The genes are TRBV4-2 and TRBJ2-3; the D call of TRBD2 rests on TCRdb alone, since no DNA is present to check it. Per the germline V gene, CDR1 is LGHNA and CDR2 is YNFKEQ. The CDR3 runs to 17 residues.

The chain combines TRBV10-1 with TRBJ2-1. The CDR3 length is 13 residues. Germline CDR1 reads WNHNN; CDR2 reads SYGVQD (reference sequence). The CDR3 is CASTREVGNEQFF.

The gene calls are TRBV4-3 and TRBJ2-7; the D call of TRBD1 rests on TCRdb alone, since no DNA is present to check it. This CDR3 region has 16 residues. Germline loops: CDR1 LGHNA, CDR2 YSLEER. The CDR3 loop is CASSQDWGQGGYEQYF.

The chain employs TRBV28 and TRBJ1-5; TCRdb indicates TRBD1, and absent DNA this call remains unverified. Germline V lookup: CDR1 MDHEN, CDR2 SYDVKM. The CDR3 totals 13 residues. The CDR3: CASSWTGGLPQHF.

This chain connects TRBV9 to TRBJ1-5; the D call of TRBD1 rests on TCRdb alone, since no DNA is present to check it. The CDR3 sequence is 17 residues long. Germline V CDR1 and CDR2: SGDLS, YYNGEE. The CDR3 loop is CASSVGQNPGADQPQHF.

The rearrangement uses TRBV9 and TRBJ2-1; lacking DNA, the TRBD1 call made by TCRdb goes unchecked. CDR3 length: 13 residues. The V gene's germline CDR1 is SGDLS and CDR2 YYNGEE. CDR3 amino acids: CASAGASVNEQFF.

This chain links TRBV7-8 with TRBJ2-1; the D call from TCRdb, TRBD2, cannot be confirmed without DNA. The CDR3 contains 17 residues. Germline V gene data show CDR1 as SGHVS and CDR2 as FQNEAQ. CDR3 protein: CASSLAWEGGDDNEQFF.

The chain uses TRBV3-1 and TRBJ1-4. Germline V gives CDR1 LGHDT, CDR2 YNNKEL (reference sequence). The CDR3 consists of 12 residues. The CDR3 here is CASSLVREKLFF.

This chain connects TRBV12-3 or TRBV12-4 to TRBJ1-5. This CDR3 region has 14 residues. The CDR3 here is CASSLRDRNQPQHF.

The chain employs TRBV30 and TRBJ1-5. The V gene's germline CDR1 is GTSNPN and CDR2 SVGIG (reference sequence). The CDR3 totals 13 residues. The CDR3: CAWNLEGEKPQHF.

J is TRBJ2-3 and V is TRBV11-2; checking the TCRdb D call of TRBD2 is not possible without DNA. CDR3 length: 16 residues. Germline CDR1 and CDR2: SGHAT and FQNNGV. The CDR3 protein is CASSLVTGGPTDTQYF.

This chain joins TRBV4-3 and TRBJ2-3. The CDR3 sequence is 15 residues long. In germline, CDR1 is LGHNA, CDR2 YSLEER. CDR3 region: CASSQDGARTDTQYF.

The rearrangement links TRBV6-2 or TRBV6-3 to TRBJ2-1; the D call of TRBD2 rests on TCRdb alone, since no DNA is present to check it. The CDR3 runs to 15 residues. Germline values: CDR1 MNHEY, CDR2 SVGEGT. This chain's CDR3 is CASTPDRGLAAEGFF.

The gene calls are TRBV12-3 or TRBV12-4 and TRBJ2-5; TCRdb's assignment of TRBD2 cannot be checked, as there is no DNA. There are 15 residues in the CDR3. CDR3 sequence reads: CASRTQSSPQETQYF.

The chain combines TRBV20-1 with TRBJ2-1; TCRdb outputs TRBD2, but without DNA this stays unchecked. Per the germline V gene, CDR1 is DFQATT and CDR2 is SNEGSKA (reference sequence). This CDR3 comprises 14 residues. The CDR3 is CSASLADKYNEQFF.

The V and J genes are TRBV6-2 or TRBV6-3 and TRBJ2-1; TCRdb indicates TRBD1, and absent DNA this call remains unverified. The CDR3 sequence is 16 residues long. The germline V gene has CDR1 MNHEY and CDR2 SVGEGT. CDR3 protein: CASSLSAGTIRSEQFF.

The chain employs TRBV6-1 and TRBJ2-7; TCRdb's D call, TRBD2, is unchecked because there is no DNA. Per the germline V gene, CDR1 is MNHNS and CDR2 is SASEGT. The CDR3 extends over 13 amino acids. CDR3 sequence: CASGPFGVYEQYF.

The chain employs TRBV20-1 and TRBJ1-2; TCRdb names TRBD1, which stays unverified in the absence of DNA. Germline V lookup: CDR1 DFQATT, CDR2 SNEGSKA (reference sequence). The CDR3 runs 17 residues. The chain's CDR3 is CSARDPSTGGGNYGYTF.